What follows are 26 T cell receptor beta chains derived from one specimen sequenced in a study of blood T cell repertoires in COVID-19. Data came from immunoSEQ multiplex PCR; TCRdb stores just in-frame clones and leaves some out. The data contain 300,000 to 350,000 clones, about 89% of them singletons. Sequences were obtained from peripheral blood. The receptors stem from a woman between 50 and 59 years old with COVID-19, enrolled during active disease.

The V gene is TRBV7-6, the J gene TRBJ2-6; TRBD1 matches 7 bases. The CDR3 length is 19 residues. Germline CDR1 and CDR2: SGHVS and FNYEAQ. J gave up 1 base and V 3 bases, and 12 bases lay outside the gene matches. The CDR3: CASSLTPTGITSGANVLTF. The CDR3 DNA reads TGTGCCAGCAGCTTGACTCCGACAGGGATTACTTCTGGGGCCAACGTCCTGACTTTC.

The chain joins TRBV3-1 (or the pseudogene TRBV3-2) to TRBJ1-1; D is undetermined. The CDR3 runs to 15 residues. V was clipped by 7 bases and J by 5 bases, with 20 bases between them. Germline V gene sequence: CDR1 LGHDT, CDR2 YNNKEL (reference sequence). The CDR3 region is CASTPDPSVRTEAFF. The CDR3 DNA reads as TGTGCCAGCACCCCAGATCCTTCGGTGAGAACTGAAGCTTTCTTT.

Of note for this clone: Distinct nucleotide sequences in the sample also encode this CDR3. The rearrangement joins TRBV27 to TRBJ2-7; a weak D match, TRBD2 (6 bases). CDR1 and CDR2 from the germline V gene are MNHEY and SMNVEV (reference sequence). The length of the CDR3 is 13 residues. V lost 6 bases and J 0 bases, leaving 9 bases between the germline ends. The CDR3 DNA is TGTGCCAGCAGGAGGGGAGGCTCCTACGAGCAGTACTTC. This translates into CASRRGGSYEQYF.

The CDR3 DNA reads as TGCAGCGTTTTGCTCGCGGGAGGTTACGAGCAGTACTTC. This gives the protein CSVLLAGGYEQYF. The chain has TRBV29-1 and TRBJ2-7; 8 positions match TRBD2. Germline CDR1 and CDR2: SQVTM and ANQGSEA. The CDR3 runs to 13 residues. V lost 5 bases to trimming and J lost 4 bases; unmatched junction nucleotides: 7.

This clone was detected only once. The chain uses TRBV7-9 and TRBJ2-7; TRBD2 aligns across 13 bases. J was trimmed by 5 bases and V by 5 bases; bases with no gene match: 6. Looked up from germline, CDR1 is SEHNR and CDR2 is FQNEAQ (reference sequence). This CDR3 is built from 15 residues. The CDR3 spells CASSTRTSGRNEQYF. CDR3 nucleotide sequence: TGTGCCAGCAGCACTCGGACTAGCGGGAGAAACGAGCAGTACTTC.

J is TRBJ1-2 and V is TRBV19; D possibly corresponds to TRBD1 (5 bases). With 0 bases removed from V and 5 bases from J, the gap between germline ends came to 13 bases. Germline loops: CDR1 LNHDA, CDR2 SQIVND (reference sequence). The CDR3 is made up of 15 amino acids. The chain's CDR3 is CASSIDPQQEYGYTF. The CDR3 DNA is TGTGCCAGTAGTATAGATCCCCAACAGGAGTATGGCTACACCTTC. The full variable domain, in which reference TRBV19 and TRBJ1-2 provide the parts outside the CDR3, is DGGITQSPKYLFRKEGQNVTLSCEQNLNHDAMYWYRQDPGQGLRLIYYSQIVNDFQKGDIAEGYSVSREKKESFPLTVTSAQKNPTAFYLCASSIDPQQEYGYTFGSGTRLTVV.

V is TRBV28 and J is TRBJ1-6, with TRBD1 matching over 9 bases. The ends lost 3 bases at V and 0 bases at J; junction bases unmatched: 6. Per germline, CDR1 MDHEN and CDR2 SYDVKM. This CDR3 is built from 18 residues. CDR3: CASSFGQGRSSYNSPLHF. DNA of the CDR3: TGTGCCAGCAGTTTTGGACAGGGGCGGAGCTCCTATAATTCACCCCTCCACTTT.

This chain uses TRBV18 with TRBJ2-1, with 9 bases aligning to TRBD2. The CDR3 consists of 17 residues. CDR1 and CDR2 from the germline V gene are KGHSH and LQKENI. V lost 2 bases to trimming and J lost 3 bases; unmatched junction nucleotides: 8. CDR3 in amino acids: CASSPRSSGSSYNEQFF. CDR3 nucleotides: TGTGCCAGCTCACCAAGGAGTAGCGGGAGCAGCTACAATGAGCAGTTCTTC. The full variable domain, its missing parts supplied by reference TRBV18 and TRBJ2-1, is NAGVMQNPRHLVRRRGQEARLRCSPMKGHSHVYWYRQLPEEGLKFMVYLQKENIIDESGMPKERFSAEFPKEGPSILRIQQVVRGDSAAYFCASSPRSSGSSYNEQFFGPGTRLTVL.

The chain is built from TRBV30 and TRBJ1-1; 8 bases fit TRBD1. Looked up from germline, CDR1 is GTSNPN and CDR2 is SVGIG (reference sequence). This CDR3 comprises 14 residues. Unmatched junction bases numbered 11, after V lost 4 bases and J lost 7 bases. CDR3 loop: CAWTVTGGRVEAFF. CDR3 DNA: TGTGCCTGGACTGTAACAGGGGGTCGCGTTGAAGCTTTCTTT. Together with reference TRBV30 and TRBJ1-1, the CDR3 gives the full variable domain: SQTIHQWPATLVQPVGSPLSLECTVEGTSNPNLYWYRQAAGRGLQLLFYSVGIGQISSEVPQNLSASRPQDRQFILSSKKLLLSDSGFYLCAWTVTGGRVEAFFGQGTRLTVV.

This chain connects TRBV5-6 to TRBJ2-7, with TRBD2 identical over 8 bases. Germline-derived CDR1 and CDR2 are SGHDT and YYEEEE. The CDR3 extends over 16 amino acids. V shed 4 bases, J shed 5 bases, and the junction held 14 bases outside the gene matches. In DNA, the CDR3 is TGTGCCAGCAGCCTAGAGCGGGAGTGGGCTATGGACGAGCAGTACTTC. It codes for CASSLEREWAMDEQYF.

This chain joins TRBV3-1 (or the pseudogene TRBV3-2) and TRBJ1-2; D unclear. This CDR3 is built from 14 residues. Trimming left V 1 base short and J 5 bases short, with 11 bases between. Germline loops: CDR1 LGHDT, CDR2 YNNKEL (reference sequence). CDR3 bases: TGTGCCAGCAGCCAAGGGGTAGCCCGTTATGGCTACACCTTC. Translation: CASSQGVARYGYTF.

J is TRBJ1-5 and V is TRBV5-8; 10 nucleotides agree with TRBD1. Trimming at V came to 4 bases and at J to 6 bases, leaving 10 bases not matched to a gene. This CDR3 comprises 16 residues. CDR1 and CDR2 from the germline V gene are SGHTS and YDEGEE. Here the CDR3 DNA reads TGTGCCAGCAGCACCGGACAGGGGGTCGCAAGTCAGCCCCAGCATTTT. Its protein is CASSTGQGVASQPQHF.

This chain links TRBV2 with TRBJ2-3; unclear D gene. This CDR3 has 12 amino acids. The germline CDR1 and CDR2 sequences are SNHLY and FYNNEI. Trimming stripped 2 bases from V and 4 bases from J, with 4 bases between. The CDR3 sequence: CASSERADTQYF. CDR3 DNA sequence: TGTGCCAGCAGTGAACGAGCAGATACGCAGTATTTT.

This chain's CDR3 is CSVETGGGGNTIYF. The DNA for the CDR3 is TGCAGCGTTGAGACAGGGGGCGGTGGAAACACCATATATTTT. The chain recombines TRBV29-1 with TRBJ1-3; 10 nucleotides align to TRBD1. Germline lookup yields CDR1 SQVTM and CDR2 ANQGSEA. CDR3 length: 14 amino acids. V lost 3 bases to trimming and J lost 3 bases; unmatched junction nucleotides: 2.

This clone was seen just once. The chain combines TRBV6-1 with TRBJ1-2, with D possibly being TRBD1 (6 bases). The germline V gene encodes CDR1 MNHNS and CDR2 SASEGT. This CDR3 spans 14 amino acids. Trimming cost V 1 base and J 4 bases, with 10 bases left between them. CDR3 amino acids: CASSEGRGPYGYTF. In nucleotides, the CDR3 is TGTGCCAGCAGTGAAGGGCGGGGGCCCTATGGCTACACCTTC.

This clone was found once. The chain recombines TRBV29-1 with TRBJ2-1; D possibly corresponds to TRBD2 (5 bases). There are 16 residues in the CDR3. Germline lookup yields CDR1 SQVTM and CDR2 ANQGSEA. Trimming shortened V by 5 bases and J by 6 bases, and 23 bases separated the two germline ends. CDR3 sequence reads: CSVPPLSRPLGNEQFF. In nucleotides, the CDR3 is TGCAGCGTTCCACCACTTAGCCGCCCACTAGGCAATGAGCAGTTCTTC.

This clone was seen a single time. This chain's CDR3 is CASSLGDRNIQYF. The CDR3 bases are TGCGCCAGCAGCTTGGGGGACAGAAACATTCAGTACTTC. The rearrangement uses TRBV5-1 and TRBJ2-4; 7 nucleotides match TRBD1. Trimming at V came to 0 bases and at J to 6 bases, leaving 0 bases not matched to a gene. The CDR3 sequence is 13 residues long. CDR1 SGHRS and CDR2 YFSETQ come from the germline V gene.

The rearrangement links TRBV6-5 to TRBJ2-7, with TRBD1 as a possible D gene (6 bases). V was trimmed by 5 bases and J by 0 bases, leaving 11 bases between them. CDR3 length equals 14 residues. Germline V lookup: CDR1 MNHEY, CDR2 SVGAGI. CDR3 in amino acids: CASSTGLSSYEQYF. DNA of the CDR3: TGTGCCAGCAGTACAGGGCTTAGCTCCTACGAGCAGTACTTC.

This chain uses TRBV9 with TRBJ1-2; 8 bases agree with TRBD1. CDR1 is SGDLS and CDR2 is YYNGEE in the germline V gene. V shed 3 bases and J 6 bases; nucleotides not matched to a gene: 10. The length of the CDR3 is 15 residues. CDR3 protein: CASSARTGGGHGYTF. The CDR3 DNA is TGTGCCAGCAGCGCCCGAACAGGGGGGGGACATGGCTACACCTTC.

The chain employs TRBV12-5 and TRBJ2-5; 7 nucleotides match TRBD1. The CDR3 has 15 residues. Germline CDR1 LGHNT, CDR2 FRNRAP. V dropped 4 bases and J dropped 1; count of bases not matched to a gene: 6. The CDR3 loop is CASGSPGQRQETQYF. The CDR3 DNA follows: TGTGCTAGTGGTTCACCGGGACAGCGCCAAGAGACCCAGTACTTC.

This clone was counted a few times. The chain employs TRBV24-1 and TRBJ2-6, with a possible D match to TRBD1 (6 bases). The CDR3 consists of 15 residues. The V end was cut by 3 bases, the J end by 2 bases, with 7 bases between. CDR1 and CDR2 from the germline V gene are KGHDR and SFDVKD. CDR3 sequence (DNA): TGTGCCACCAGTGATGCAGGGGCTGGGGCCAACGTCCTGACTTTC. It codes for CATSDAGAGANVLTF.

The DNA for the CDR3 is TGCGCCAGCAGCTCGGGGACAGGGGCGGGGAATCAGCCCCAGCATTTT. Its protein product is CASSSGTGAGNQPQHF. The V gene is TRBV5-1, the J gene TRBJ1-5; 10 positions match TRBD1. The CDR3 consists of 16 residues. CDR1 and CDR2 (germline): SGHRS, YFSETQ. J gave up 4 bases and V 3 bases, and 7 bases lay outside the gene matches.

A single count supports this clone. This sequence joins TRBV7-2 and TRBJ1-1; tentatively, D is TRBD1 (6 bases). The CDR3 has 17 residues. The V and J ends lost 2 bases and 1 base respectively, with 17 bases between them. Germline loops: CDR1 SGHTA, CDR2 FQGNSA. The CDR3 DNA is TGTGCCAGCAGCTTACTCCGGGACATTCCCCGGAACACTGAAGCTTTCTTT. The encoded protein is CASSLLRDIPRNTEAFF.

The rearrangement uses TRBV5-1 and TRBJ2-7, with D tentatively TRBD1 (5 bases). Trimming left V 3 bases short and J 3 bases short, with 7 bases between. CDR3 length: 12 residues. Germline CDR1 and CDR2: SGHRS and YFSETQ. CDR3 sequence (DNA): TGCGCCAGCAGCTGGGGCGGCTACGAGCAGTACTTC. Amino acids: CASSWGGYEQYF.

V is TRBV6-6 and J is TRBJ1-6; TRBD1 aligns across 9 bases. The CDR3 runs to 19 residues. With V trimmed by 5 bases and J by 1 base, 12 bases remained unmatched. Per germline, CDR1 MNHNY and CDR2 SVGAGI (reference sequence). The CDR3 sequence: CASSPTKTGGMSYNSPLHF. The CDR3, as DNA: TGTGCCAGCAGTCCGACGAAAACAGGGGGCATGTCCTATAATTCACCCCTCCACTTT.

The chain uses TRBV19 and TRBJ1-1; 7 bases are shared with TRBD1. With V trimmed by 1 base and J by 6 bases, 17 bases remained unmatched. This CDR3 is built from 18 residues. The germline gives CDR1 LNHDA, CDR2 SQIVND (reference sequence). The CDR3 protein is CASSIVWDSLGSKAEAFF. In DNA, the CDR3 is TGTGCCAGTAGTATAGTCTGGGACAGCCTCGGTTCGAAAGCTGAAGCTTTCTTT.